The clone carrying this TCR beta chain was counted ten times or more. Its antigen remains unidentified. MiXCR was run by TCRdb on the 5' RACE reads, yielding one entry per CDR3 protein. The table shows around 220,000 distinct CDR3 sequences, with roughly a tenth occurring only once. This sample is part of a study of CD8 T cells in ankylosing spondylitis. General study findings and limits: The authors reported significant enrichment of disease-linked clones in matched ankylosing spondylitis synovial fluid.

Looked up from germline, CDR1 is SGHRS and CDR2 is YFSETQ. The V and J ends lost 4 bases and 3 bases, in that order; junction bases with no gene match: 8. There are 16 residues in the CDR3. The material sequenced was blood, either unsorted or a sorted T cell fraction (not recorded which). The chain joins TRBV5-1 to TRBJ2-2; TRBD1 aligns across 8 bases. This TCR derives from a male donor with ankylosing spondylitis or in good health (not recorded which). CDR3 DNA sequence: TGCGCCAGCAGCGAGATGGGACAGGTACACACCGGGGAGCTGTTTTTT. Its protein product is CASSEMGQVHTGELFF.